This T cell receptor beta chain was sequenced in a study of T cell repertoires in cytomegalovirus infection. As for the study in general: Use of recently identified HLA-C-restricted and well-studied HLA-B-restricted CMV epitopes was part of the study. A matching HLA type, together with CMV infection, was signaled by public TCR beta signatures.

The CDR3 runs 14 residues. Trimming took off 5 bases at V and 0 bases at J, with 8 bases between the two ends. Germline loops: CDR1 MNHEY, CDR2 SMNVEV (reference sequence). A note on this clonotype: Its antigen is not identified.

TCRdb itself ran the reads through MiXCR, one entry per CDR3 protein. This sample carries hundreds of thousands of distinct CDR3 sequences, 30% to 35% of them seen once, and the ten largest clones take around a sixth. Study conclusions and caveats: The response measured ex vivo was dominated by TCR beta clonotypes (HLA-C-restricted and CMV-specific). Cumulated frequencies of public TCR beta families served to identify carriers of CMV plus the relevant HLA.

The receptor comes from a human donor in good health (CMV status not recorded). Some clones in this sample may be carry-over from other donors' samples. The J gene is TRBJ1-3, the V gene TRBV27; D uncertain. Sequencing was performed on cultured PBMCs, taken from culture after CMV antigen stimulation. CDR3 sequence: CASSVTSSGNTIYF. In DNA, the CDR3 is TGTGCCAGCAGTGTCACGAGCTCTGGAAACACCATATATTTT.